The rows below give T cell receptor beta chains drawn from one sample of a study of glioma-infiltrating T cells. TCRdb re-called the multiplex PCR reads with MiXCR, one entry per CDR3 protein. Here the sample spans 100,000 to 150,000 distinct CDR3 sequences, 20% to 25% being singletons. Input material: glioma tissue, nonneoplastic brain tissue, or PBMCs (not recorded which). All receptors come from a human donor with low-grade glioma or glioblastoma, undergoing nonglioma brain surgery, or in good health (not recorded which). The CDR3 runs from the conserved cysteine through the conserved F or W. The D gene is left open where the match is weak. Part of the rows lack a size; the others show once, few, many or a class for expanded clones.

j_call	clone_size	v_call	d_call	cdr3_nt	cdr3_aa
TRBJ2-3	NA	TRBV9	TRBD2	TGTGCCAGCAGCGTAGTAGGGACACTAGCGGGGACCACAGATACGCAGTATTTT	CASSVVGTLAGTTDTQYF
TRBJ2-1	many	TRBV20-1	NA	TGCAGTGCTTACGCTCGAAGCTCCTACAATGAGCAGTTCTTC	CSAYARSSYNEQFF
TRBJ1-5	NA	TRBV28	TRBD1	TGTGCCAGCAGTCTCGACAGGGGGGGTTGGAATTTT	CASSLDRGGWNF
TRBJ2-3	many	TRBV7-9	NA	TGTGCCAGCAGCTTCGGCGGAACAGATACGCAGTATTTT	CASSFGGTDTQYF
TRBJ2-7	NA	TRBV18	NA	TGTGCCAGCTCACCACCGGTGGGGAGCTCCTACGAGCAGTACTTC	CASSPPVGSSYEQYF
TRBJ1-5	NA	TRBV4-2	NA	TGTGCCAGCAGCCACACAGGGAGAGAAGGCAATCAGCACCAGCATTTT	CASSHTGREGNQHQHF
TRBJ1-1	NA	TRBV15	NA	TGTGCCGCCAGCAGCCAAAAGAAGGGGAACACTGAAGCTTTCTTT	CAASSQKKGNTEAFF
TRBJ1-4	many	TRBV28	TRBD1	TGTGCCAGCAGTATACAGGGGGAGGATGAAAAACTGTTTTTT	CASSIQGEDEKLFF
TRBJ2-4	few	TRBV18	NA	TGTGCCAGCTCACCCCGGATAGGGGGGGCGGCCAAAAACATTCAGTACTTC	CASSPRIGGAAKNIQYF
TRBJ2-7	NA	TRBV30	NA	TGTGCCTGGAGTGCCTCCGACAGGTCCTTTGGAGAGCAGTACTTC	CAWSASDRSFGEQYF
TRBJ1-1	many	TRBV20-1	NA	TGCAGTGCTCGACTTCCGGGACGAACGAACACTGAAGCTTTCTTT	CSARLPGRTNTEAFF
TRBJ2-1	many	TRBV20-1	NA	TGCAGTGCCCCGAGCGGGCGGCACAATGAGCAGTTCTTC	CSAPSGRHNEQFF
TRBJ1-6	NA	TRBV5-1	NA	TGCACCAGCAGCTCTGGGAGGACCGGACAGACTAATTCACCCCTCCACTTT	CTSSSGRTGQTNSPLHF
TRBJ2-2	few	TRBV12-3/TRBV12-4	NA	TGTGCCAGCAGTTTAATGCAGGGTTTAACCGGGGAGCTGTTTTTT	CASSLMQGLTGELFF
TRBJ1-1	NA	TRBV9	NA	TGTGCGAGCAGCGCTAGAGGCAGGGGTGAAGCTTTCTTT	CASSARGRGEAFF
TRBJ2-4	many	TRBV28	TRBD1	TGTGCCAGCACTCCCAGAGGACAGGGGGCGAGCAAAAACATTCAGTACTTC	CASTPRGQGASKNIQYF
TRBJ2-7	many	TRBV7-9	NA	TGTGCCAGCAGCTCTCCGGGATCCACCTACGAGCAGTACTTC	CASSSPGSTYEQYF
TRBJ1-3	many	TRBV27	NA	TGTGCCAGCAGTTTATCTCCCGGCAGCTCTGGAAACACCATATATTTT	CASSLSPGSSGNTIYF
TRBJ2-5	NA	TRBV29-1	NA	TGCAGCGTTAGATCGGGAAAGAATTGGGATGAGACCAAGTACTTC	CSVRSGKNWDETKYF
TRBJ2-1	many	TRBV6-1	TRBD2	TGTGCCAGCAGTATTAGCGGGAGCTCCTACAATGAGCAGTTCTTC	CASSISGSSYNEQFF
TRBJ2-3	many	TRBV6-6	TRBD2	TGTGCCAGCAGTTACACAGTGACTAGCGGGAGAGTAGATACGCAGTATTTT	CASSYTVTSGRVDTQYF
TRBJ2-7	many	TRBV6-1	NA	TGTGCCAGCAGCCCATCGGATTGGGTCGAGCAGTACTTC	CASSPSDWVEQYF
TRBJ2-1	many	TRBV14	NA	TGTGCCAGCAGCCAAGTCGGCAATGAGCAGTTCTTC	CASSQVGNEQFF
TRBJ2-1	many	TRBV3-1	NA	TGTGCCAGCAGCCAAGCTTCCGGGGCACCAATGAGGCAGTTCTTC	CASSQASGAPMRQFF
TRBJ2-1	many	TRBV19	NA	TGTGCCAGTAGCCATCTCGGACAGTCTTCTGAGCAGTTCTTC	CASSHLGQSSEQFF
TRBJ2-1	many	TRBV28	TRBD2	TGTGCCAGCAGACCCCGGACTAGCGGGACTGAGCAGTTCTTC	CASRPRTSGTEQFF
TRBJ1-4	NA	TRBV10-3	TRBD1	TGTGCCATCAAAGGGGGACAGTATAATGAAAAACTGTTTTTT	CAIKGGQYNEKLFF
TRBJ2-7	many	TRBV6-1	TRBD2	TGTGCCAGCAGTAACGGCAAGCGGGAGGGCCGGGAGCAGTACTTC	CASSNGKREGREQYF
TRBJ2-2	NA	TRBV12-5	TRBD1	TGTGCTAGTGGATCCCGGACAGGGACGAACACCGGGGAGCTGTTTTTT	CASGSRTGTNTGELFF
TRBJ1-2	many	TRBV7-9	TRBD1	TGTGCCAGCAGCCCCCGACAGGGAGGCGGCTACACCTTC	CASSPRQGGGYTF
TRBJ2-1	NA	TRBV28	NA	TGTGGCAGCAGTCCTACCAATGAGCAGTTCTTC	CGSSPTNEQFF